This is a list of T cell receptor beta chains from one sample in a study of T cells in Graves' hyperthyroidism and ophthalmopathy. TCRdb re-derived calls from the multiplex PCR reads in MiXCR, one entry per CDR3 protein. The sample includes 550,000 to 600,000 distinct CDR3 sequences, 14% of them seen just once. The specimen sequenced was blood. These receptors were obtained from a woman aged 18-29 years with Graves' ophthalmopathy. Both conserved end residues are part of each CDR3. D genes are given only for firm matches. Size is stated for part of the rows, as once, few or many counts, or as a class when the clone is expanded.

j_call v_call clone_size d_call cdr3_nt cdr3_aa
TRBJ1-5 TRBV7-6 - TRBD1 TGTGCCAGCAGCCCTAGTGGAGGGGGCTCGACTCAGCCCCAGCATTTT CASSPSGGGSTQPQHF
TRBJ2-3 TRBV4-1 many TRBD2 TGCGCCAGCAGCCAAGATGGGACTAGCGGGAGTTTGGTAGATACGCAGTATTTT CASSQDGTSGSLVDTQYF
TRBJ2-7 TRBV28 - TRBD2 TGTGCCAGCAGTCCCCTCGAACTAGCGGGAGGCCGGGAGCAGTACTTC CASSPLELAGGREQYF
TRBJ2-7 TRBV4-3 - - TGCGCCAGCAGCCAAGGTCTGGTCGGGGACCGGCACGAGCAGTACTTC CASSQGLVGDRHEQYF
TRBJ1-3 TRBV18 - - TGTGCCAGCTCACCACGGAAAAGAGGACTGTTTGGAAACACCATATATTTT CASSPRKRGLFGNTIYF
TRBJ2-1 TRBV27 many TRBD2 TGTGCCAGCAGTTTAGCGGGAGGGCCGAATGAGCAGTTCTTC CASSLAGGPNEQFF
TRBJ2-4 TRBV12-3/TRBV12-4 - TRBD2 TGTGCCAGCAGTCCTCTGGAGCGGGAAAGAGAAAACATTCAGTACTTC CASSPLERERENIQYF
TRBJ2-3 TRBV6-2/TRBV6-3 many TRBD1 TGTGCCAGCAGTTACTCGATAGGACAGGGGCGCACAGATACGCAGTATTTT CASSYSIGQGRTDTQYF
TRBJ1-2 TRBV7-3 many - TGTGCCAGCAGCCCCTCCGGAGCGCGCTCTAACTATGGCTACACCTTC CASSPSGARSNYGYTF
TRBJ2-3 TRBV24-1 - TRBD1 TGTGCCACCAGTGAAAGGGGGCGCGGGCAGTATTTT CATSERGRGQYF
TRBJ2-1 TRBV2 many - TGTGCCAGCAGACAGGACTATTTTAGCTCCTACAATGAGCAGTTCTTC CASRQDYFSSYNEQFF
TRBJ2-3 TRBV28 many TRBD1 TGTGCCAGCAGTTACGACAGGGTCGGCACAGATACGCAGTATTTT CASSYDRVGTDTQYF
TRBJ2-3 TRBV28 many - TGTGCCAGCAGTTTTCCAGTGTCTGGGGGAGATACGCAGTATTTT CASSFPVSGGDTQYF
TRBJ1-2 TRBV12-3/TRBV12-4 many TRBD1 TGTGCCAGCAGTCCGGACAGGGGGCATCTTGGCTACACCTTC CASSPDRGHLGYTF
TRBJ1-3 TRBV30 - - TGTGCCTGGAGTGGGCAGAGTTACTCTGGAAACACCATATATTTT CAWSGQSYSGNTIYF
TRBJ1-5 TRBV4-1 - - TGCGCCAGCAGCCAAGTGGGGACAAGGGATCAGCCCCAGCATTTT CASSQVGTRDQPQHF
TRBJ2-3 TRBV7-9 - TRBD2 TGTGCCAGCAGCTCTAGACTAGCGGTTATTGGTACGCAGTATTTT CASSSRLAVIGTQYF
TRBJ1-1 TRBV7-8 many TRBD1 TGTGCCAGCAGCTCCCGGGGAGGGGGCACGACTGAAGCTTTCTTT CASSSRGGGTTEAFF
TRBJ1-1 TRBV2 many TRBD1 TGTGCCAGCAGTGAAGCGCTTAGGGGACAGCTTGAAGCTTTCTTT CASSEALRGQLEAFF
TRBJ2-3 TRBV27 few TRBD2 TGTGCCAGCAACCTTTTAGCGGGAGGGCCGAATACGCAGTATTTT CASNLLAGGPNTQYF
TRBJ1-6 TRBV6-1 many TRBD1 TGTGCCAGCAGACCCGTGACAGGGGCTTATAATTCACCCCTCCACTTT CASRPVTGAYNSPLHF
TRBJ2-3 TRBV7-2 many TRBD2 TGTGCCAGCAGGACACTAGCGGGAGTGGCAGATACGCAGTATTTT CASRTLAGVADTQYF
TRBJ2-5 TRBV27 many - TGTGCCAGCGGGGCGATGGCACGACAAGAGACCCAGTACTTC CASGAMARQETQYF
TRBJ2-7 TRBV29-1 few - TGCAGCGTTGAAGATCCGGGGGCCAGCTCCTACGAGCAGTACTTC CSVEDPGASSYEQYF
TRBJ1-2 TRBV28 many TRBD1 TGTGCCAGCAGTCGCATGGGGACAGGGAATGGCTACACCTTC CASSRMGTGNGYTF
TRBJ1-6 TRBV19 few - TGTGCCACCCGTGGTTTCTGGAATTCACCCCTCCACTTT CATRGFWNSPLHF
TRBJ2-1 TRBV29-1 - TRBD2 TGCAGCGTCCTCACTAGCGGGAGAAGCCCCTACAATGAGCAGTTCTTC CSVLTSGRSPYNEQFF
TRBJ1-5 TRBV12-3/TRBV12-4 many TRBD1 TGTGCCAGCAGTCGGACAGGTTTCAATCAGCCCCAGCATTTT CASSRTGFNQPQHF
TRBJ1-1 TRBV9 many TRBD1 TGTGCCAGCAGCGCCACGTTGGACAGGGAAACTGAAGCTTTCTTT CASSATLDRETEAFF
TRBJ2-1 TRBV28 many TRBD2 TGTGCCACCGTAGCGGGAGGTTTCAATGAGCAGTTCTTC CATVAGGFNEQFF
TRBJ1-5 TRBV2 many TRBD1 TGTGCCAGCAGCGCCAACCCCCCGGGACAGATGACTTATAATCAGCCCCAGCATTTT CASSANPPGQMTYNQPQHF
TRBJ1-1 TRBV7-3 many TRBD1 TGTGCCAGCAGCTTAGCGACAGGGGGCGGGACTGAAGCTTTCTTT CASSLATGGGTEAFF
TRBJ2-3 TRBV28 - - TGTGCCAGCAGTGATCCATCAGGTGCAGATACGCAGTATTTT CASSDPSGADTQYF
TRBJ2-3 TRBV9 few TRBD2 TGTGCCAGCAGCGTAGCAGCGGGAGCAGATACGCAGTATTTT CASSVAAGADTQYF
TRBJ2-5 TRBV28 many - TGTGCCAGCAGTTCCCAGAAGGGGGATCAAGAGACCCAGTACTTC CASSSQKGDQETQYF
TRBJ1-5 TRBV2 many - TGTGCCAGCAGGAGGGGTCAGAGCTTAGATAGCAATCAGCCCCAGCATTTT CASRRGQSLDSNQPQHF
TRBJ2-1 TRBV11-2 many TRBD2 TGTGCCAGCAGCTTAGATCTTCTGACTAGCGGGAGGCTCTACAATGAGCAGTTCTTC CASSLDLLTSGRLYNEQFF
TRBJ1-2 TRBV2 many TRBD1 TGTGCCAGCGTTGGGGAACAGGGGACATATGGCTACACCTTC CASVGEQGTYGYTF
TRBJ2-1 TRBV4-3 few - TGCGCCAGCAGCCAAGCCCGGGACCGCTACAATGAGCAGTTCTTC CASSQARDRYNEQFF
TRBJ1-5 TRBV27 few - TGTGCCAGCAGGCTAGGGGGGGGGGTTAATCAGCCCCAGCATTTT CASRLGGGVNQPQHF
TRBJ1-1 TRBV6-2/TRBV6-3 many - TGTGCCAGCAGTTACGCGTACAGGGTAAACACTGAAGCTTTCTTT CASSYAYRVNTEAFF
TRBJ2-5 TRBV10-3 many TRBD2 TGTGCCATCAGTGATGGAGGCGGGAGCTGGGAGACCCAGTACTTC CAISDGGGSWETQYF
TRBJ2-1 TRBV12-3/TRBV12-4 - - TGTGCCAGCAGTCCGACAGGGAGGTCCTCCAATGAGCAGTTCTTC CASSPTGRSSNEQFF
TRBJ2-3 TRBV5-4 - - TGTGCCATTCCTCGGGGAGGCCGTCAGGGAGCAGATACGCAGTATTTT CAIPRGGRQGADTQYF
TRBJ2-7 TRBV7-9 many - TGTGCCAGCAGCCCTCCGATTCGGGCGGATAACTCGGTATACTACGAGCAGTACTTC CASSPPIRADNSVYYEQYF